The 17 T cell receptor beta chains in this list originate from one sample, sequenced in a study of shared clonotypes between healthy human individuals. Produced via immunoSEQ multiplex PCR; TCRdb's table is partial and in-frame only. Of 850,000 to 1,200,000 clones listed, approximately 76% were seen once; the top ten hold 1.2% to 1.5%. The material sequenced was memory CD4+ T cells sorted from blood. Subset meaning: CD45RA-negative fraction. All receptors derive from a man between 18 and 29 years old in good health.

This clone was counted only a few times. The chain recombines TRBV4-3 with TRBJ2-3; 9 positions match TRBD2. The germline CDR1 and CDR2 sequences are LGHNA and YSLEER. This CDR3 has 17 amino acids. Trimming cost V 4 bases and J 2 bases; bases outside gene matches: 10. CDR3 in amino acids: CASSPKAAGGITDTQYF. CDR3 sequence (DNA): TGCGCCAGCAGCCCTAAGGCAGCGGGAGGTATCACAGATACGCAGTATTTT.

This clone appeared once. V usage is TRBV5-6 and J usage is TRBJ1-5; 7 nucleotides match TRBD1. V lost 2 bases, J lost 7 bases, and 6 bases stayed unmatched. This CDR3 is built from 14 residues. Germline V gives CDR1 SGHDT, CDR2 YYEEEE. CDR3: CASSFQGVGQPQHF. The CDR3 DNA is TGTGCCAGCAGCTTTCAGGGGGTAGGACAGCCCCAGCATTTT.

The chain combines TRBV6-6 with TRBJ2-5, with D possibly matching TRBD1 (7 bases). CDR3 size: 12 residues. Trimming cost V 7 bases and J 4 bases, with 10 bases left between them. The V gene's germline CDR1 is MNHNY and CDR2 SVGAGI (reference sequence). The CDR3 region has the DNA TGTGCCAGCATGCAGGGGGGAGAGACCCAGTACTTC. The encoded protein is CASMQGGETQYF.

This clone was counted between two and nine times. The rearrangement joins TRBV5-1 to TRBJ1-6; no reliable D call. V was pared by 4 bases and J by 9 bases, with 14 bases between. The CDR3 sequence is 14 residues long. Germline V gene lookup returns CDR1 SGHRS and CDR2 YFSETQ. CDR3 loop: CASSADEFGSPLHF. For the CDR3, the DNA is TGCGCCAGCAGCGCGGACGAATTTGGTTCACCCCTCCACTTT.

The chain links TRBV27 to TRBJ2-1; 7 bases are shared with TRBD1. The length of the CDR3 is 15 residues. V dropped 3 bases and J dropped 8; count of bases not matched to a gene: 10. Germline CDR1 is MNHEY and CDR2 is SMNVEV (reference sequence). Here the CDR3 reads CASSFPRGGTDEQFF. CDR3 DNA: TGTGCCAGCAGTTTCCCCCGAGGGGGCACGGATGAGCAGTTCTTC.

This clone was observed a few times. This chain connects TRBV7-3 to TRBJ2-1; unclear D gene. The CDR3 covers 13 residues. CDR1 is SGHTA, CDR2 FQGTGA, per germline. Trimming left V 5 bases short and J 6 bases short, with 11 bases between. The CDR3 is CASSPQSVNEQFF. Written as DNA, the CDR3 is TGTGCCAGCAGCCCCCAGTCGGTCAATGAGCAGTTCTTC.

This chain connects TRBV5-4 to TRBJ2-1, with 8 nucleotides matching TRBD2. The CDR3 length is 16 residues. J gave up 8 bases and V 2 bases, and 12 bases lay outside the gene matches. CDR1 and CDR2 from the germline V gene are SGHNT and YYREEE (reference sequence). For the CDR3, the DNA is TGTGCCAGCAGCTTTCTGGGACTAGGGGGACGAGATGAGCAGTTCTTC. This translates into CASSFLGLGGRDEQFF. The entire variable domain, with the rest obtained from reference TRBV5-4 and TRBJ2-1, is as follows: ETGVTQSPTHLIKTRGQQVTLRCSSQSGHNTVSWYQQALGQGPQFIFQYYREEENGRGNFPPRFSGLQFPNYSSELNVNALELDDSALYLCASSFLGLGGRDEQFFGPGTRLTVL.

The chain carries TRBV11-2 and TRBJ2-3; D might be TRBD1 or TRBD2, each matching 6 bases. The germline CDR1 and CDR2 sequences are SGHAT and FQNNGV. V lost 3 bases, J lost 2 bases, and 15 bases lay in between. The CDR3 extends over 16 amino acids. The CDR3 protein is CASSFRLGGNTDTQYF. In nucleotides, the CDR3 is TGTGCCAGCAGCTTCCGGCTAGGGGGGAACACAGATACGCAGTATTTT.

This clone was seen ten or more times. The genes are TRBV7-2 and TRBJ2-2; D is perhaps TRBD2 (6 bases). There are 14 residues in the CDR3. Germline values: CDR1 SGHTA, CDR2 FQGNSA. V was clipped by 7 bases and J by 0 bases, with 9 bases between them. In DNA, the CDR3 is TGTGCCAGCAATCCGGGGGCGAACACCGGGGAGCTGTTTTTT. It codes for CASNPGANTGELFF.

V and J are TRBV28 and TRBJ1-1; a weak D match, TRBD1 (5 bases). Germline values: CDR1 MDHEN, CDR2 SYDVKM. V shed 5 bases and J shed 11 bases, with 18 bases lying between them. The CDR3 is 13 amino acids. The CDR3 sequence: CASSVAGQGVAFF. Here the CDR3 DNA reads TGTGCCAGCAGTGTCGCCGGGCAGGGAGTCGCTTTCTTT.

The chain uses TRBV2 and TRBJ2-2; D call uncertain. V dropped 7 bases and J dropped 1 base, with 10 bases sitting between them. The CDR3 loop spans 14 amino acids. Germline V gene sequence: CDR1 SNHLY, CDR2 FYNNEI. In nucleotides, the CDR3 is TGTGCCAGCAAGGACGGAATGAACACCGGGGAGCTGTTTTTT. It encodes CASKDGMNTGELFF.

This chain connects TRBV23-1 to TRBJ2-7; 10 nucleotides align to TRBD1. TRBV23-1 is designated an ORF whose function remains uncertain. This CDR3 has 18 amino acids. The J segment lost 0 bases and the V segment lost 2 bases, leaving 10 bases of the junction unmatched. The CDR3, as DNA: TGCGCCAGCAGTCAAAACCGGGACAGGGGATTCCCCTCCTACGAGCAGTACTTC. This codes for CASSQNRDRGFPSYEQYF.

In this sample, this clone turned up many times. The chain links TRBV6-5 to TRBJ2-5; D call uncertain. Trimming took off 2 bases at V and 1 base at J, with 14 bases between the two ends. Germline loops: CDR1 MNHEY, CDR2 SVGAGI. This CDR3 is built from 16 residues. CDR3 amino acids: CASSYGFGSSQETQYF. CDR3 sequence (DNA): TGTGCCAGCAGTTACGGTTTCGGGTCTAGCCAAGAGACCCAGTACTTC.

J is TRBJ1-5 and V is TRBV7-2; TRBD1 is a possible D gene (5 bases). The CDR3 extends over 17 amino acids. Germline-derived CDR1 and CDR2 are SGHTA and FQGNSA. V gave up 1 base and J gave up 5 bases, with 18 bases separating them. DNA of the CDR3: TGTGCCAGCAGCTTAGTCGTGGGGGGGGTAGTATATCAGCCCCAGCATTTT. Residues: CASSLVVGGVVYQPQHF.

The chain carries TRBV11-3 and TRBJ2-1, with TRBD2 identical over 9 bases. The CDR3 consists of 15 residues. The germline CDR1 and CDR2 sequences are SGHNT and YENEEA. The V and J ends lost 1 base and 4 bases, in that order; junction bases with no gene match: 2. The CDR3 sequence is CASSLGAGGYNEQFF. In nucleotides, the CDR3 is TGTGCCAGCAGCTTAGGTGCGGGAGGGTACAATGAGCAGTTCTTC. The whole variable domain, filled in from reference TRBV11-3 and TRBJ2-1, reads EAGVVQSPRYKIIEKKQPVAFWCNPISGHNTLYWYLQNLGQGPELLIRYENEEAVDDSQLPKDRFSAERLKGVDSTLKIQPAELGDSAVYLCASSLGAGGYNEQFFGPGTRLTVL.

The CDR3 sequence: CASKQGHEKLFF. CDR3 in DNA: TGTGCCAGCAAGCAGGGTCATGAAAAACTGTTTTTT. The rearrangement links TRBV28 to TRBJ1-4; weak D call: TRBD1 (5 bases). Germline CDR1 reads MDHEN; CDR2 reads SYDVKM. This CDR3 contains 12 residues. V lost 7 bases to trimming and J lost 6 bases, with 9 bases between them. The full variable domain, in which reference TRBV28 and TRBJ1-4 provide the parts outside the CDR3, is DVKVTQSSRYLVKRTGEKVFLECVQDMDHENMFWYRQDPGLGLRLIYFSYDVKMKEKGDIPEGYSVSREKKERFSLILESASTNQTSMYLCASKQGHEKLFFGSGTQLSVL.

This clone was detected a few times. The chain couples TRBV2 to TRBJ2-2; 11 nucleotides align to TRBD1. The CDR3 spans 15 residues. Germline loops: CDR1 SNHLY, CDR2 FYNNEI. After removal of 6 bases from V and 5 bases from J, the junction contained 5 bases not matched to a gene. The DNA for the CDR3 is TGTGCCAGCAGCCGGACAGGGGGCGGGACCGGGGAGCTGTTTTTT. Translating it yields CASSRTGGGTGELFF.